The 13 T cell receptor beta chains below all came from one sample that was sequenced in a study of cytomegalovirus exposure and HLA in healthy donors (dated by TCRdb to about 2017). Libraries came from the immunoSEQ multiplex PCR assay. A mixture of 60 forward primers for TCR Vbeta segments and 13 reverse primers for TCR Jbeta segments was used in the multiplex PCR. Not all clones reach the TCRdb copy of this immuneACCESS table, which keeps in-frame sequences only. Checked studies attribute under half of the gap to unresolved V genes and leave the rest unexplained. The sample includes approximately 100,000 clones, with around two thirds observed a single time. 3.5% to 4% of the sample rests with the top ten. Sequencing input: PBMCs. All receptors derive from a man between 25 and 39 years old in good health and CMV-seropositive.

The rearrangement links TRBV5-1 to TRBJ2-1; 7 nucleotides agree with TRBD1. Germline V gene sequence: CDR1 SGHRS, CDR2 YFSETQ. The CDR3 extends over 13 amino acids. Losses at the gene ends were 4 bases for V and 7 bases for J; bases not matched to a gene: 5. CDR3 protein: CASSLRQGNEQFF. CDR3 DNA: TGCGCCAGCAGCCTGAGACAGGGAAATGAGCAGTTCTTC.

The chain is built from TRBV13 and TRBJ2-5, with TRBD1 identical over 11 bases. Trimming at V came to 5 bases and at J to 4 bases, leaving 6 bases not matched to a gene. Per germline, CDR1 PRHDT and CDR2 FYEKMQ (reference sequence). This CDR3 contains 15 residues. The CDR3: CASSVGTGGGETQYF. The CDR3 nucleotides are TGTGCCAGCAGCGTTGGGACAGGGGGAGGAGAGACCCAGTACTTC.

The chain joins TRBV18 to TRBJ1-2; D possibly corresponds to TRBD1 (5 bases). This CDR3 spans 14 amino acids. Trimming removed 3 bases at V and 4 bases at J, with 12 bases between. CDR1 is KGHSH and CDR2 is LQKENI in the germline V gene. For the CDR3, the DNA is TGTGCCAGCTCACCGGAAAGGACACTCTATGGCTACACCTTC. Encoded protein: CASSPERTLYGYTF. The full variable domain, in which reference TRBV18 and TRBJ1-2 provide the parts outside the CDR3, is NAGVMQNPRHLVRRRGQEARLRCSPMKGHSHVYWYRQLPEEGLKFMVYLQKENIIDESGMPKERFSAEFPKEGPSILRIQQVVRGDSAAYFCASSPERTLYGYTFGSGTRLTVV.

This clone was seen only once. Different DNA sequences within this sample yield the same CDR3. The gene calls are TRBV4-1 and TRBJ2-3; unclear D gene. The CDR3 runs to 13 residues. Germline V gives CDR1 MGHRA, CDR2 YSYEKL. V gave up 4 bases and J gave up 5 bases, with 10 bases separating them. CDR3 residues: CASSPRLEDTQYF. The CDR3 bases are TGCGCCAGCAGCCCGCGACTCGAAGATACGCAGTATTTT.

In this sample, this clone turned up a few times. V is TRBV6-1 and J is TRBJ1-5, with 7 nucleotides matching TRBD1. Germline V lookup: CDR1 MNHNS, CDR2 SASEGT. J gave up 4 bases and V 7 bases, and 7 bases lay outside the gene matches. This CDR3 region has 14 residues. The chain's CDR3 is CASNYGTANQPQHF. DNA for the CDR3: TGTGCCAGCAATTACGGGACAGCGAATCAGCCCCAGCATTTT.

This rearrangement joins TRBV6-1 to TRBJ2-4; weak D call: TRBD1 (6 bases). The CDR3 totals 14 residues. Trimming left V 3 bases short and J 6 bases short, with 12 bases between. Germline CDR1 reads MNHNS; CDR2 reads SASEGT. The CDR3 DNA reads TGTGCCAGCAGTGATTGGGACAAGGTAAACATTCAGTACTTC. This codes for CASSDWDKVNIQYF.

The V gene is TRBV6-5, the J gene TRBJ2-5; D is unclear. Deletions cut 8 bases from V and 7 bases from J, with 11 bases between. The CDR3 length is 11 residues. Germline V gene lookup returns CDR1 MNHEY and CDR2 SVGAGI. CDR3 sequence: CASQQAGTQYF. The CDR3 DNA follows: TGTGCCAGCCAGCAGGCCGGGACCCAGTACTTC.

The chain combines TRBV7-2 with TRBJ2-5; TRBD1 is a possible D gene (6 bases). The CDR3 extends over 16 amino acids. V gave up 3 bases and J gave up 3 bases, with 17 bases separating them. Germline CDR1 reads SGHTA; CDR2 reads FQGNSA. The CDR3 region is CASSFPERQVEETQYF. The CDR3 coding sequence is TGTGCCAGCAGCTTCCCGGAACGACAGGTCGAAGAGACCCAGTACTTC. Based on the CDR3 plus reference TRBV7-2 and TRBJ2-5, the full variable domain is GAGVSQSPSNKVTEKGKDVELRCDPISGHTALYWYRQSLGQGLEFLIYFQGNSAPDKSGLPSDRFSAERTGGSVSTLTIQRTQQEDSAVYLCASSFPERQVEETQYFGPGTRLLVL.

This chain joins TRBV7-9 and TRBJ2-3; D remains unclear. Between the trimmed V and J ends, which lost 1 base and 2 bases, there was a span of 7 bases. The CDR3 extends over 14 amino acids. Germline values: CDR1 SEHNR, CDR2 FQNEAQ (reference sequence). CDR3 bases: TGTGCCAGCAGCTTAGTCCTCCCCACAGATACGCAGTATTTT. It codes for CASSLVLPTDTQYF.

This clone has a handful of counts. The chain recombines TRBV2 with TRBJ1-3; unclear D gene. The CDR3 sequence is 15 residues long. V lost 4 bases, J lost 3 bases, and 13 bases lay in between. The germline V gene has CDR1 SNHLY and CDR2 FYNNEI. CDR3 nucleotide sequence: TGTGCCAGCAGTGTCTCGGCGGGATATGGAAACACCATATATTTT. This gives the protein CASSVSAGYGNTIYF.

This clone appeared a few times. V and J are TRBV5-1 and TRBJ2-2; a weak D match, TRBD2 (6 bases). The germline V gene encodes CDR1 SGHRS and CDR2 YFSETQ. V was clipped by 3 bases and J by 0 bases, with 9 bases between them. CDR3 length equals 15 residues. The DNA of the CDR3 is TGCGCCAGCAGCTGGCTAGCGTCGAACACCGGGGAGCTGTTTTTT. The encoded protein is CASSWLASNTGELFF. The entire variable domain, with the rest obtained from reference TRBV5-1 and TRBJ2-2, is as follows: KAGVTQTPRYLIKTRGQQVTLSCSPISGHRSVSWYQQTPGQGLQFLFEYFSETQRNKGNFPGRFSGRQFSNSRSEMNVSTLELGDSALYLCASSWLASNTGELFFGEGSRLTVL.

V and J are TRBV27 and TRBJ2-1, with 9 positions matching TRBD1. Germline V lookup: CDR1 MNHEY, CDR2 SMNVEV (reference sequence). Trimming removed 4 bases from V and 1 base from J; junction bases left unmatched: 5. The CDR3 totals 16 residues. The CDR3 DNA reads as TGTGCCAGCAGTTGGGGAGGGACAGGGTCCTACAATGAGCAGTTCTTC. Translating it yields CASSWGGTGSYNEQFF.

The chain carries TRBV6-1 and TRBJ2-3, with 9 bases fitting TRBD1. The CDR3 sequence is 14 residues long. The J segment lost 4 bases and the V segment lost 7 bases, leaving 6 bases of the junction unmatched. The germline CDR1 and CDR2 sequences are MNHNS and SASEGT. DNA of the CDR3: TGTGCCAGCATACAGGGGGCGGGCCCAGATACGCAGTATTTT. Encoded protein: CASIQGAGPDTQYF.